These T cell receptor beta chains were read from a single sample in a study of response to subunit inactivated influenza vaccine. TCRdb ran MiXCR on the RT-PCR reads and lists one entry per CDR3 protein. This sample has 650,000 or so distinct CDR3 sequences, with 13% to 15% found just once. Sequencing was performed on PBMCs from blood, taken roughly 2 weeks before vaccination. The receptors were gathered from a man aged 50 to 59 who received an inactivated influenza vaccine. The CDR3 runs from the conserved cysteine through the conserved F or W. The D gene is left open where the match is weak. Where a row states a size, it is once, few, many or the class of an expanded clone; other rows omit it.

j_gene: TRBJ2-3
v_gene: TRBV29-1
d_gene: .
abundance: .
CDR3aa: CSVEDQRRRADTQYF
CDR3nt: TGCAGCGTTGAAGACCAGCGGAGGAGAGCAGATACGCAGTATTTT

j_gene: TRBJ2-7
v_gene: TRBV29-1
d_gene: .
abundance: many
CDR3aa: CSVQTGDTPYEQYF
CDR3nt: TGCAGCGTTCAGACAGGAGACACCCCCTACGAGCAGTACTTC

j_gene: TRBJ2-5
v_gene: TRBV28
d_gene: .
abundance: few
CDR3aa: CASSTSRKGKETQYF
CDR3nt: TGTGCCAGCAGTACTTCCCGCAAGGGTAAAGAGACCCAGTACTTC

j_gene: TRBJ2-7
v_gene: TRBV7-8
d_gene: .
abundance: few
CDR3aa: CASSPGARGGEQYF
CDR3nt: TGTGCCAGCAGCCCCGGGGCCAGGGGAGGCGAGCAGTACTTC

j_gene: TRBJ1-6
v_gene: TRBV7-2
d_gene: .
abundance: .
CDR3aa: CASSSGVSSPLHF
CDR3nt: TGTGCCAGCAGCTCAGGGGTTTCATCACCCCTCCACTTT

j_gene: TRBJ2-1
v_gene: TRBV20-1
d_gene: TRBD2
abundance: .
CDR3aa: CSAHNSGLSSYNEQFF
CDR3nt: TGCAGTGCTCATAATAGCGGGCTTAGCTCCTACAATGAGCAGTTCTTC

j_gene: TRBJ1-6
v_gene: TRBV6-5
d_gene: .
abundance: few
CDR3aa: CASSLATGRNSPLHF
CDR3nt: TGTGCCAGCAGCTTAGCCACCGGGCGGAATTCACCCCTCCACTTT

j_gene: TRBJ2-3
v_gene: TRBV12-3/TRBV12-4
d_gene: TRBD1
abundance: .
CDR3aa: CASRGTADTQYF
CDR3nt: TGTGCCAGCAGGGGGACAGCAGATACGCAGTATTTT

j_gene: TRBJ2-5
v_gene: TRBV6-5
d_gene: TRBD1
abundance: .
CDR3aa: CASSYSSGTGGTQYF
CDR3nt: TGTGCCAGCAGTTACTCCTCCGGGACAGGGGGGACCCAGTACTTC

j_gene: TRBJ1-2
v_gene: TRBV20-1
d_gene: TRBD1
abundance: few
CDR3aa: CSARGTGYGYTF
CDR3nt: TGCAGTGCTAGGGGGACAGGTTATGGCTACACCTTC

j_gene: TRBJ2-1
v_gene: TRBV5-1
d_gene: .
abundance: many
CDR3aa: CASCPASSYNEQFF
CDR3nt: TGCGCCAGCTGCCCCGCAAGCTCCTACAATGAGCAGTTCTTC

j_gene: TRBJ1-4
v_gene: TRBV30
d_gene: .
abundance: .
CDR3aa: CAWGRGGNEKLFF
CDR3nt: TGTGCCTGGGGAAGGGGGGGAAATGAAAAACTGTTTTTT

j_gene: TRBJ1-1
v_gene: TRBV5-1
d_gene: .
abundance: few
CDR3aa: CASSPQENTEAFF
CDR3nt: TGCGCCAGCAGCCCCCAGGAGAACACTGAAGCTTTCTTT

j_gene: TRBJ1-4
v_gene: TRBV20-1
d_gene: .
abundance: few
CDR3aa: CSVLTRGAEKLFF
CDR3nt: TGCAGTGTCCTAACCAGGGGAGCAGAAAAACTGTTTTTT

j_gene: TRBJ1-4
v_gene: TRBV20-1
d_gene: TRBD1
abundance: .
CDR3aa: CSARDTAQGAPNEKLFF
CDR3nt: TGCAGTGCTAGAGATACGGCACAGGGGGCCCCTAATGAAAAACTGTTTTTT

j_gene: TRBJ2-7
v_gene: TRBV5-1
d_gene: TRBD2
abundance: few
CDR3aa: CASSDGGLAGAEQYF
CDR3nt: TGCGCCAGCAGCGACGGCGGACTAGCGGGCGCCGAGCAGTACTTC

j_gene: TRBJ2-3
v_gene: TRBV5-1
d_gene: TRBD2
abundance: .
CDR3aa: CASSPNPSGSTDTQYF
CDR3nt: TGCGCCAGCAGCCCAAATCCTAGCGGCAGCACAGATACGCAGTATTTT

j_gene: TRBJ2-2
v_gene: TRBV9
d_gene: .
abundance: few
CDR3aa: CASSVATQNTGELFF
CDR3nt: TGTGCCAGCAGCGTAGCAACACAGAACACCGGGGAGCTGTTTTTT

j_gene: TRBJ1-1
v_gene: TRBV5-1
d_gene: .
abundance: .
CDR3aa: CASSLGPPTEAFF
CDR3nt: TGCGCCAGCAGCTTGGGCCCCCCCACTGAAGCTTTCTTT

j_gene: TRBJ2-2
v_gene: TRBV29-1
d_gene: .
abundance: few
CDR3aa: CSVGFLGGNTGELFF
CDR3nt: TGCAGCGTTGGCTTCTTAGGAGGGAACACCGGGGAGCTGTTTTTT

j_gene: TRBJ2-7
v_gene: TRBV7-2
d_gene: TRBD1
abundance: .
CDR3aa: CASSYPGQFYEQYF
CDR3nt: TGTGCCAGCAGCTATCCGGGACAGTTCTACGAGCAGTACTTC

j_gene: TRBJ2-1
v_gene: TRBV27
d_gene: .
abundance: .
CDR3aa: CASSTKRVEGSYNEQFF
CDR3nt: TGTGCCAGCAGTACGAAACGGGTCGAAGGATCCTACAATGAGCAGTTCTTC

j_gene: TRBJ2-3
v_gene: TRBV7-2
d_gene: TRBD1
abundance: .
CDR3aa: CASSLYGQGATDTQYF
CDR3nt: TGTGCCAGCAGCTTATATGGACAGGGGGCAACAGATACGCAGTATTTT

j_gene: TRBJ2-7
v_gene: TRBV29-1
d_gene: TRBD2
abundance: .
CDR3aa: CSVAGAGGPYEQYF
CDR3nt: TGCAGCGTTGCCGGGGCGGGGGGGCCTTACGAGCAGTACTTC

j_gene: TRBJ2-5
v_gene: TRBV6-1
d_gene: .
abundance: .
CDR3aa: CASSERGWGAETQYF
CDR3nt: TGTGCCAGCAGTGAACGGGGTTGGGGCGCAGAGACCCAGTACTTC

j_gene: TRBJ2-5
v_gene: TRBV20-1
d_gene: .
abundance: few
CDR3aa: CSTMVGGRQETQYF
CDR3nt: TGCAGCACAATGGTGGGGGGTCGGCAAGAGACCCAGTACTTC

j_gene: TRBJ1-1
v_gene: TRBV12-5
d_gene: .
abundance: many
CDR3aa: CASGLGGTEAFF
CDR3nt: TGTGCTAGTGGTTTGGGGGGGACTGAAGCTTTCTTT

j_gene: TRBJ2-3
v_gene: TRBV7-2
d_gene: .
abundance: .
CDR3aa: CASSRQTGTDTQYF
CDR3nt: TGTGCCAGCAGCCGACAGACCGGCACAGATACGCAGTATTTT

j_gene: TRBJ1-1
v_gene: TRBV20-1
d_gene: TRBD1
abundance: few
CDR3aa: CSAGDRGTEAFF
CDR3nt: TGCAGTGCTGGCGACAGGGGAACTGAAGCTTTCTTT

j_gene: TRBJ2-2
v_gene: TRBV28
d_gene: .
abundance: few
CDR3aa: CASSPPENVYTGELFF
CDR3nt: TGTGCCAGCAGTCCCCCGGAAAACGTTTACACCGGGGAGCTGTTTTTT

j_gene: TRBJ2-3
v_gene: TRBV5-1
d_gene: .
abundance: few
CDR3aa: CASSNWGGRTDTQYF
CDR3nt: TGCGCCAGCAGCAATTGGGGTGGACGCACAGATACGCAGTATTTT

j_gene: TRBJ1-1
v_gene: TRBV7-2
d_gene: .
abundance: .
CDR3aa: CASGPPGIPEAFF
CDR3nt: TGTGCCAGCGGCCCCCCCGGGATTCCTGAAGCTTTCTTT

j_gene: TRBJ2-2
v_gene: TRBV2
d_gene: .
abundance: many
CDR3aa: CASSEGPPGLNTGELFF
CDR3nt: TGTGCCAGCAGTGAGGGACCCCCCGGTCTGAACACCGGGGAGCTGTTTTTT

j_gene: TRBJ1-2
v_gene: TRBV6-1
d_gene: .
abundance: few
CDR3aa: CASSDRGEYGYTF
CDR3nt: TGTGCCAGCAGTGATCGAGGGGAATATGGCTACACCTTC